This entry lists 8 T cell receptor beta chains sequenced from one sample in a study of T cells in Graves' hyperthyroidism and ophthalmopathy. TCR beta CDR3 regions were amplified from RNA. First-round RT-PCR with HTBI primers amplified the TCR CDR3 region. TCRdb reanalysed the multiplex PCR reads using MiXCR and keeps one entry per CDR3 protein. This sample carries around 700,000 distinct CDR3 sequences, around 20% of them seen once, and the ten largest clones take approximately 15%. Sequenced input: blood. The receptor source for this set is a woman aged 45-65 years with Graves' hyperthyroidism that later progressed to Graves' ophthalmopathy.

This clonotype was seen a few times. The chain has TRBV2 and TRBJ1-5; TRBD1 agrees at 10 bases. V trimming: 6 bases; J trimming: 4 bases; junction bases outside the gene matches: 12. The CDR3 runs 17 residues. CDR1 is SNHLY, CDR2 FYNNEI, per germline. CDR3 region: CASRIFRDRGRNQPQHF. The CDR3 nucleotides read TGTGCCAGCAGGATTTTCCGGGACAGGGGTAGGAATCAGCCCCAGCATTTT.

There are many counts of this clonotype. CDR3 sequence reads: CASSGGSEYQETQYF. In nucleotides, the CDR3 is TGTGCCAGCAGCGGGGGGAGCGAGTACCAAGAGACCCAGTACTTC. This sequence joins TRBV11-2 and TRBJ2-5; D perhaps matches TRBD2 (6 bases). Deletions cut 5 bases from V and 0 bases from J, with 13 bases between. Germline V gives CDR1 SGHAT, CDR2 FQNNGV. The CDR3 covers 15 residues.

This clonotype occurred a few times. The rearrangement joins TRBV10-3 to TRBJ1-6; D might be TRBD1 (6 bases). Germline V lookup: CDR1 ENHRY, CDR2 SYGVKD. Trimming left V 2 bases short and J 6 bases short, with 11 bases between. This CDR3 is built from 15 residues. The CDR3 DNA sequence: TGTGCCATCAGTGAGATACAGGGAACTAATTCACCCCTCCACTTT. Its protein product is CAISEIQGTNSPLHF.

This clonotype has more than one count but fewer than ten. The J gene is TRBJ1-5, the V gene TRBV10-3, with no clear D. The germline V gene encodes CDR1 ENHRY and CDR2 SYGVKD. Trimming cost V 0 bases and J 2 bases, with 8 bases left between them. This CDR3 spans 15 amino acids. DNA for the CDR3: TGTGCCATCAGTGAGTCCCCTATGGGCAATCAGCCCCAGCATTTT. It translates to CAISESPMGNQPQHF.

This clonotype came up a few times. A much larger clone differs from this one at a single base, so this may be a read error. The chain employs TRBV10-2 and TRBJ1-1, with 7 bases aligning to TRBD1. V lost 6 bases to trimming and J lost 5 bases; unmatched junction nucleotides: 12. CDR1 and CDR2 (germline): WSHSY, SAAADI. CDR3 size: 15 residues. Here the CDR3 DNA reads TGCGCCAGCAGAGAACGGTGTCAGGGGGGGACTGAAGCTTTCTTT. Protein product: CASRERCQGGTEAFF.

This clonotype has ten or more counts. The CDR3 DNA is TGTGCCAGCTCACCACCTATCGAACCGGCTGTCGAGCAGTACTTC. This codes for CASSPPIEPAVEQYF. This chain links TRBV18 with TRBJ2-7; the D is unclear. Trimming shortened V by 0 bases and J by 6 bases, and 15 bases separated the two germline ends. In germline, CDR1 is KGHSH, CDR2 LQKENI. CDR3 size: 15 residues.

This clonotype appeared many times. The chain recombines TRBV7-9 with TRBJ2-1; 14 bases fit TRBD2. Germline V gene data show CDR1 as SEHNR and CDR2 as FQNEAQ (reference sequence). This CDR3 is 16 amino acids long. V shed 5 bases and J 2 bases; nucleotides not matched to a gene: 2. The CDR3 DNA is TGTGCCAGCAGCGGACTAGCGGGGGGCCCCTACAATGAGCAGTTCTTC. Its translation: CASSGLAGGPYNEQFF. The full variable domain, with the rest looked up from reference TRBV7-9 and TRBJ2-1, is DTGVSQNPRHKITKRGQNVTFRCDPISEHNRLYWYRQTLGQGPEFLTYFQNEAQLEKSRLLSDRFSAERPKGSFSTLEIQRTEQGDSAMYLCASSGLAGGPYNEQFFGPGTRLTVL.

The chain joins TRBV2 to TRBJ1-4; D might be TRBD1 (6 bases). CDR1 and CDR2 from the germline V gene are SNHLY and FYNNEI. The CDR3 spans 13 residues. V gave up 4 bases and J gave up 3 bases, with 6 bases separating them. The CDR3 sequence: CASSAGANEKLFF. As DNA, the CDR3 is TGTGCCAGCAGTGCAGGGGCTAATGAAAAACTGTTTTTT. Combining the CDR3 with reference TRBV2 and TRBJ1-4 gives the whole variable domain EPEVTQTPSHQVTQMGQEVILRCVPISNHLYFYWYRQILGQKVEFLVSFYNNEISEKSEIFDDQFSVERPDGSNFTLKIRSTKLEDSAMYFCASSAGANEKLFFGSGTQLSVL.